These T cell receptor beta chains were read from a single sample in a study of blood T cell repertoires in COVID-19. Assay: immunoSEQ multiplex PCR; the TCRdb copy retains only in-frame clones and omits some. The repertoire holds about 240,000 clones, with roughly nine tenths as singletons. The source material was peripheral blood. The receptors originated from a man in his sixties who had recovered from COVID-19. Both conserved end residues are part of each CDR3.

v_call	cdr3_aa
TRBV7-6	CASSSTGSRSYNEQFF
TRBV2	CASSSMRDYNSPLHF
TRBV11-2	CASSWNQGAFDEQFF
TRBV18	CASSPRAGSHEQFF
TRBV7-9	CASSFFRGPNSPLHF
TRBV27	CASSTGGSGNTIYF
TRBV5-6	CASSFRLAGGIDEQFF
TRBV7-9	CASSSPTGTGGRQETQYF
TRBV12-3/TRBV12-4	CALSKYVAGYTF
TRBV5-1	CASSSGRGSTDTQYF
TRBV9	CASSAPGTGDQPQHF
TRBV6-5	CASGRTEWNEQFF
TRBV19	CASSMEGADSNYGYTF
TRBV24-1	CATSDATSLAYNEQFF
TRBV18	CASSLDGQNTEAFF
TRBV30	CAWSISQGGETQYF
TRBV6-5	CASSRDTTNYGYTF
TRBV5-1	CASSDRGMNTEAFF
TRBV19	CASSPTPAGEDTEAFF
TRBV5-6	CASSSTRGGLNTGELFF
TRBV6-1	CASSEHRGRQPQHF
TRBV10-3	CAISERTVTQETQYF
TRBV7-9	CASSLSGSLWAFF
TRBV2	CASSWTGDGYTF
TRBV28	CAIKTQGRNYEQYF
TRBV29-1	CSGSRLAGTTSYNEQFF
TRBV6-5	CASRGGQDNTDTQYF
TRBV2	CASRQSGALYNEQFF
TRBV11-3	CASSFGTPNTGELFF
TRBV2	CASSAGDTQYF
TRBV3-1/TRBV3-2	CASSQGLGTDTQYF
TRBV5-1	CASSLPGDGYTF
TRBV5-6	CASRPTGLRADTQYF
TRBV2	CASRGAAEAFF
TRBV9	CASSVGLATNEKLFF
TRBV3-1/TRBV3-2	CASSQILAGGNEQFF
TRBV5-5	CASSTRQADQPQHF
TRBV5-4	CASSLAGARSLPNGYTF
TRBV5-4	CASSANVGTGGSPLHF
TRBV6-1	CASSARVAGGPTDTQYF
TRBV10-1	CASSSVTDTQYF
TRBV24-1	CATSARGGALDEQFF
TRBV7-2	CASSLLRGPDSPLHF
TRBV6-5	CASAGHTNYGYTF
TRBV27	CASSLAGGGHNGYTF
TRBV9	CASSVPGGAPTDTQYF
TRBV30	CASEGTGGSYGYTF
TRBV24-1	CATSDTSVTEQYF
TRBV6-5	CASRRAGPGELFF
TRBV7-6	CASSLVAKNTGELFF
TRBV18	CASSSTSGAYNEQFF